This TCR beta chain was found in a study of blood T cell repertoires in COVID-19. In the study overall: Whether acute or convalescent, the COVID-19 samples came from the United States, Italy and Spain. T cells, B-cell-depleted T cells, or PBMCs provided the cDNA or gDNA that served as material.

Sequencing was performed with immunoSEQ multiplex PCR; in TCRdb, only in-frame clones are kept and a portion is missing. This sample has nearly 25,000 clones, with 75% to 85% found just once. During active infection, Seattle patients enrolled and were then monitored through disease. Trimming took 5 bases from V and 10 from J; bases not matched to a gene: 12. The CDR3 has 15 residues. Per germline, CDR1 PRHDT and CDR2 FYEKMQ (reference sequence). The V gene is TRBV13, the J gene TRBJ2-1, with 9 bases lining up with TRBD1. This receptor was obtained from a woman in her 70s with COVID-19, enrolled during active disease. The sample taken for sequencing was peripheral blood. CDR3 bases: TGTGCCAGCAGCACATCCCCGGGACAGGGAGGAGAGCAGTTCTTC. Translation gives CASSTSPGQGGEQFF.